This is a list of T cell receptor beta chains from one sample in a study of blood T cell repertoires in COVID-19. Sequencing used immunoSEQ multiplex PCR; TCRdb keeps in-frame clones, though not all of them. The sample lists over 200,000 clones, 80% to 90% seen once, with 1.5% to 2% in the top ten. The sequenced sample was PBMCs or T cells enriched from blood (not recorded which). Every receptor here comes from a woman in her forties or fifties who had recovered from COVID-19. Both conserved end residues are trimmed from each CDR3. A D gene is named only where the DNA matches it firmly. Clone size is given for some rows only: seen once, a few or many times, or a class if the clone is expanded.

cdr3_aa: ASSLQGTNSYEQY; v_call: TRBV5-1; j_call: TRBJ2-7; d_call: -; clone_size: -
cdr3_aa: ASSLEAGLFGYT; v_call: TRBV28; j_call: TRBJ1-2; d_call: -; clone_size: -
cdr3_aa: ASSQMYPPNEQF; v_call: TRBV3-1/TRBV3-2; j_call: TRBJ2-1; d_call: -; clone_size: once
cdr3_aa: ASSFGGGSPLH; v_call: TRBV28; j_call: TRBJ1-6; d_call: -; clone_size: -
cdr3_aa: ATRPPGQDHEQY; v_call: TRBV19; j_call: TRBJ2-7; d_call: TRBD1; clone_size: -
cdr3_aa: ASSPGTGLYYEQY; v_call: TRBV19; j_call: TRBJ2-7; d_call: TRBD1; clone_size: -
cdr3_aa: ASSFAGKGNLPQH; v_call: TRBV28; j_call: TRBJ1-5; d_call: -; clone_size: few
cdr3_aa: ASSPGQGSNTIY; v_call: TRBV2; j_call: TRBJ1-3; d_call: TRBD1; clone_size: -
cdr3_aa: ASSFREANSPLH; v_call: TRBV7-2; j_call: TRBJ1-6; d_call: -; clone_size: -
cdr3_aa: ASCQAAGGANVLT; v_call: TRBV28; j_call: TRBJ2-6; d_call: -; clone_size: once
cdr3_aa: ASSPLGLVRYNEQF; v_call: TRBV18; j_call: TRBJ2-1; d_call: TRBD2; clone_size: -
cdr3_aa: ASSRRGEEQY; v_call: TRBV7-9; j_call: TRBJ2-7; d_call: -; clone_size: -
cdr3_aa: ASSPQAGGPGEQF; v_call: TRBV11-3; j_call: TRBJ2-1; d_call: TRBD2; clone_size: -
cdr3_aa: ASSLRETQY; v_call: TRBV12-3/TRBV12-4; j_call: TRBJ2-5; d_call: -; clone_size: once
cdr3_aa: ASSPGLPSYEQY; v_call: TRBV13; j_call: TRBJ2-7; d_call: TRBD2; clone_size: -
cdr3_aa: ASSIQGVSNEKLF; v_call: TRBV19; j_call: TRBJ1-4; d_call: TRBD1; clone_size: -
cdr3_aa: ASSSPGSNQPQH; v_call: TRBV28; j_call: TRBJ1-5; d_call: -; clone_size: -
cdr3_aa: ASRPGDRANSPLH; v_call: TRBV28; j_call: TRBJ1-6; d_call: TRBD1; clone_size: once
cdr3_aa: AISESRQRRADQETQY; v_call: TRBV10-3; j_call: TRBJ2-5; d_call: -; clone_size: -
cdr3_aa: ASREAGGLETQY; v_call: TRBV7-9; j_call: TRBJ2-5; d_call: TRBD2; clone_size: few